Following are 23 T cell receptor beta chains from one sample sequenced in a study of blood T cell repertoires in COVID-19. The table came from immunoSEQ multiplex PCR; TCRdb's copy has only in-frame clones and leaves some out. The sample records 60,000 or so clones, 78% being singletons. The specimen was peripheral blood. The receptors originated from a human donor in a cohort sampled during active COVID-19.

This sequence joins TRBV7-8 and TRBJ2-2, with 12 bases matching TRBD2. This CDR3 has 17 amino acids. With 5 bases clipped from V and 1 base from J, the junction kept 5 bases outside the gene matches. Germline V gene sequence: CDR1 SGHVS, CDR2 FQNEAQ. The CDR3 DNA reads as TGTGCCAGCAGCCGAACTAGCGGGGGGCAGAACACCGGGGAGCTGTTTTTT. Its translation: CASSRTSGGQNTGELFF.

The genes are TRBV7-3 and TRBJ2-1; the match to TRBD2 covers 8 bases. The junction had 7 bases not matched to a gene; V was cut back by 0 bases and J by 9 bases. The CDR3 loop spans 15 amino acids. Germline V gives CDR1 SGHTA, CDR2 FQGTGA. CDR3 residues: CASSLTGTSQTEQFF. CDR3 bases: TGTGCCAGCAGCTTAACCGGGACTAGTCAGACTGAGCAGTTCTTC.

The gene calls are TRBV7-3 and TRBJ2-2, with 7 bases identical to TRBD2. The length of the CDR3 is 14 residues. V dropped 6 bases and J dropped 1; count of bases not matched to a gene: 2. Germline assignment: CDR1 SGHTA and CDR2 FQGTGA. CDR3 sequence: CASSSGGNTGELFF. The CDR3 nucleotides are TGTGCCAGCAGTTCGGGGGGGAACACCGGGGAGCTGTTTTTT.

This sequence joins TRBV12-3 or TRBV12-4 and TRBJ1-1; 7 positions agree with TRBD1. V lost 4 bases, J lost 9 bases, and 8 bases stayed unmatched. The CDR3 loop spans 13 amino acids. CDR3 region: CASSSQQGGKAFF. Written as DNA, the CDR3 is TGTGCCAGCAGTTCCCAGCAGGGGGGAAAAGCTTTCTTT.

V usage is TRBV5-4 and J usage is TRBJ2-7; a weak D match, TRBD2 (6 bases). Trimming took 4 bases from V and 0 from J, leaving 11 bases between them. The CDR3 has 14 amino acids. Per germline, CDR1 SGHNT and CDR2 YYREEE (reference sequence). The CDR3 reads CASSPDGSSYEQYF. The CDR3 DNA is TGTGCCAGCAGCCCCGACGGGAGCTCCTACGAGCAGTACTTC.

This rearrangement joins TRBV6-2 or TRBV6-3 to TRBJ1-1, with 8 nucleotides matching TRBD1. The CDR3 contains 16 residues. V was clipped by 2 bases and J by 5 bases; unmatched bases: 10. Germline values: CDR1 MNHEY, CDR2 SVGEGT. This CDR3 is CASSYPVRQGWTEAFF. The CDR3 region has the DNA TGTGCCAGCAGTTACCCCGTTAGACAGGGGTGGACTGAAGCTTTCTTT.

The chain has TRBV27 and TRBJ1-6; D is unresolved. The germline V gene encodes CDR1 MNHEY and CDR2 SMNVEV (reference sequence). The CDR3 loop spans 15 amino acids. Trimming removed 6 bases at V and 3 bases at J, with 12 bases between. The DNA of the CDR3 is TGTGCCAGCAGGCTGAGGGTGAGCTATAATTCACCCCTCCACTTT. This translates into CASRLRVSYNSPLHF.

The CDR3 DNA reads as TGTGCCAGCAGGACCGGGACAGGGGGCCTGCAGCCCCAGCATTTT. Protein sequence: CASRTGTGGLQPQHF. The gene calls are TRBV2 and TRBJ1-5, with TRBD1 matching over 12 bases. The V segment lost 6 bases and the J segment 7 bases; nucleotides outside the gene matches: 7. The CDR3 consists of 15 residues. Looked up from germline, CDR1 is SNHLY and CDR2 is FYNNEI.

The chain links TRBV18 to TRBJ1-2, with 7 positions matching TRBD1. V was pared by 6 bases and J by 2 bases, with 9 bases of the junction left unmatched. This CDR3 is built from 15 residues. Looked up from germline, CDR1 is KGHSH and CDR2 is LQKENI. CDR3 nucleotide sequence: TGTGCCAGCTCCCAAACCGGGACAGAAAACTATGGCTACACCTTC. As protein: CASSQTGTENYGYTF.

In this sample, this clone turned up once. The gene calls are TRBV18 and TRBJ1-4, with D perhaps matching TRBD1 (5 bases). This CDR3 is 15 amino acids long. CDR1 and CDR2 (germline): KGHSH, LQKENI. The V end was cut by 8 bases, the J end by 0 bases, with 13 bases between. CDR3 region: CASQTSGATNEKLFF. CDR3 in DNA: TGTGCCAGCCAAACTTCGGGGGCAACTAATGAAAAACTGTTTTTT.

The genes are TRBV7-2 and TRBJ1-5; 7 nucleotides match TRBD1. V was pared by 4 bases and J by 3 bases, with 6 bases of the junction left unmatched. Germline V gives CDR1 SGHTA, CDR2 FQGNSA. The CDR3 totals 15 residues. CDR3 DNA: TGTGCCAGCAGCTACGTCGGGACAGACAATCAGCCCCAGCATTTT. Translation gives CASSYVGTDNQPQHF.

V is TRBV5-1 and J is TRBJ2-4; 11 positions match TRBD2. V trimming: 3 bases; J trimming: 1 base; junction bases outside the gene matches: 9. Germline values: CDR1 SGHRS, CDR2 YFSETQ. CDR3 length equals 18 residues. As DNA, the CDR3 is TGCGCCAGCAGCTGGAGGGTAGCGGGAGGGACGGCCAAAAACATTCAGTACTTC. Protein: CASSWRVAGGTAKNIQYF. Complete variable domain (other parts from reference TRBV5-1 and TRBJ2-4): KAGVTQTPRYLIKTRGQQVTLSCSPISGHRSVSWYQQTPGQGLQFLFEYFSETQRNKGNFPGRFSGRQFSNSRSEMNVSTLELGDSALYLCASSWRVAGGTAKNIQYFGAGTRLSVL.

The chain joins TRBV7-9 to TRBJ1-1; D is uncertain. The CDR3 has 14 residues. Deletions cut 5 bases from V and 5 bases from J, with 15 bases between. Germline CDR1 is SEHNR and CDR2 is FQNEAQ (reference sequence). The CDR3: CASSPASRGTEAFF. The CDR3 DNA is TGTGCCAGCAGCCCTGCCTCGAGAGGGACTGAAGCTTTCTTT.

This clone occurred a few times. V is TRBV9 and J is TRBJ1-6; possibly TRBD1 for D (6 bases). CDR3 length equals 15 residues. V dropped 3 bases and J dropped 0 bases, with 7 bases sitting between them. The V gene's germline CDR1 is SGDLS and CDR2 YYNGEE. CDR3 loop: CASSGGGSYNSPLHF. The CDR3 nucleotides read TGTGCCAGCAGCGGAGGGGGCTCCTATAATTCACCCCTCCACTTT.

This clone was detected a few times. The V and J genes are TRBV7-9 and TRBJ1-2; 8 nucleotides line up with TRBD1. The V gene end was trimmed by 3 bases and the J gene end by 2 bases; junction bases not matched to a gene: 8. The CDR3 loop spans 16 amino acids. Germline assignment: CDR1 SEHNR and CDR2 FQNEAQ (reference sequence). DNA for the CDR3: TGTGCCAGCAGCTTGGGACAGGTACGAACAAACTATGGCTACACCTTC. Its translation: CASSLGQVRTNYGYTF.

The chain's CDR3 is CASSRDGTGDNEKLFF. CDR3 bases: TGTGCCAGCAGCCGGGACGGGACAGGAGATAATGAAAAACTGTTTTTT. This sequence joins TRBV4-2 and TRBJ1-4; 8 bases agree with TRBD1. CDR1 and CDR2 (germline): LGHNA, YNFKEQ. The CDR3 extends over 16 amino acids. J lost 4 bases, V lost 4 bases, and 8 bases had no gene match.

The chain couples TRBV7-9 to TRBJ2-5; a possible D gene is TRBD2 (6 bases). V lost 3 bases, J lost 5 bases, and 13 bases lay in between. This CDR3 region has 14 residues. The germline V gene encodes CDR1 SEHNR and CDR2 FQNEAQ (reference sequence). This CDR3 is CASSLWGEEETQYF. The CDR3 DNA is TGTGCCAGCAGCTTGTGGGGGGAGGAGGAGACCCAGTACTTC.

This clone was detected a few times. This CDR3 reads CATAEGSSYNSPLHF. For the CDR3, the DNA is TGTGCCACCGCGGAGGGGAGCTCCTATAATTCACCCCTCCACTTT. The chain employs TRBV27 and TRBJ1-6, with D possibly TRBD1 on 5 matching bases. There are 15 residues in the CDR3. Germline V gene data show CDR1 as MNHEY and CDR2 as SMNVEV (reference sequence). Deletions cut 10 bases from V and 0 bases from J, with 13 bases between.

The chain uses TRBV27 and TRBJ1-4; 7 nucleotides match TRBD1. Germline V gene lookup returns CDR1 MNHEY and CDR2 SMNVEV (reference sequence). The CDR3 is 16 amino acids. J gave up 7 bases and V 2 bases, and 10 bases lay outside the gene matches. In nucleotides, the CDR3 is TGTGCCAGCAGTTTAAACAAAGGGGGCGGGCGTGAAAAACTGTTTTTT. Protein product: CASSLNKGGGREKLFF.

This clone was seen more than once but under ten times. The chain is built from TRBV15 and TRBJ1-1; D is possibly TRBD1 (5 bases). This CDR3 region has 11 residues. Germline V CDR1 and CDR2: LNHNV, YYDKDF (reference sequence). Trimming removed 8 bases at V and 5 bases at J, with 9 bases between. For the CDR3, the DNA is TGTGCCACCGGGGACTTAACTGAAGCTTTCTTT. Protein product: CATGDLTEAFF.

CDR3 DNA sequence: TGTGCCAGTGCCCAGCTAGGCAGAAATGGAAACACCATATATTTT. Amino acids: CASAQLGRNGNTIYF. The chain joins TRBV19 to TRBJ1-3; D is undetermined. Trimming shortened V by 8 bases and J by 3 bases, and 17 bases separated the two germline ends. Germline V lookup: CDR1 LNHDA, CDR2 SQIVND (reference sequence). The CDR3 extends over 15 amino acids.

The chain has TRBV27 and TRBJ2-5; possible D gene TRBD2, 5 bases. This CDR3 spans 14 amino acids. V lost 5 bases to trimming and J lost 7 bases, with 17 bases between them. Germline V gene data show CDR1 as MNHEY and CDR2 as SMNVEV (reference sequence). The CDR3 DNA follows: TGTGCCAGCAGTCCGGACGTTGGACTTGGGACCCAGTACTTC. This sequence encodes CASSPDVGLGTQYF.

The V call is TRBV3-1 (or the pseudogene TRBV3-2), the J call TRBJ1-2; 8 bases line up with TRBD1. V gave up 8 bases and J gave up 7 bases; unmatched junction bases: 9. The CDR3 is 13 residues long. Per germline, CDR1 LGHDT and CDR2 YNNKEL (reference sequence). The CDR3 sequence is CASGGDRLLGYTF. The DNA of the CDR3 is TGTGCCAGCGGAGGGGACAGGTTACTTGGCTACACCTTC.